The clone carrying this TCR beta chain was detected a few times. What it binds is unknown. These data are taken from a study of T cell responses to AZD1222 COVID-19 vaccine. Findings and limits, study-wide: Sampling captured repertoires only after the peak T cell response.

The repertoire was sequenced with immunoSEQ multiplex PCR; TCRdb's copy has only in-frame clones and lacks some. The sample shows 170,000 or so clones, about 90% of them seen only once. CDR3 length: 13 amino acids. V dropped 5 bases and J dropped 4; count of bases not matched to a gene: 4. CDR1 is MNHEY and CDR2 is SVGAGI in the germline V gene. Material: peripheral blood, obtained on day 0 of AZD1222 vaccination. This sequence joins TRBV6-5 and TRBJ2-7, with TRBD1 matching 8 bases. The clonotype was recovered from an adult in good health. CDR3 DNA sequence: TGTGCCAGCAGTCGACAGGGGCAATACGAGCAGTACTTC. Translated: CASSRQGQYEQYF.